The 30 T cell receptor beta chains below come from one sample, sequenced in a study of T cells in localized non-small cell lung cancer. Assay used: immunoSEQ multiplex PCR; TCRdb lists only in-frame clones, some missing. The table lists about 19,000 clones, roughly 84% of them singletons. The sequencing here drew on peripheral blood, taken before any cancer treatment. The receptors here all came from a man between 40 and 75 years old with stage I lung adenocarcinoma.

CDR3 sequence reads: CASSSTSGRVNEQFF. The CDR3 DNA reads TGTGCCAGCAGCTCCACTAGCGGGAGGGTGAATGAGCAGTTCTTC. The chain combines TRBV2 with TRBJ2-1, with 13 bases that match TRBD2. V gave up 6 bases and J gave up 7 bases; unmatched junction bases: 6. The CDR3 extends over 15 amino acids. Germline V gene data show CDR1 as SNHLY and CDR2 as FYNNEI.

A few counts support this clone. The chain carries TRBV4-1 and TRBJ1-2; TRBD1 is a possible D gene (5 bases). Trimming shortened V by 3 bases and J by 7 bases, and 15 bases separated the two germline ends. In germline, CDR1 is MGHRA, CDR2 YSYEKL. The CDR3 runs 14 residues. Here the CDR3 reads CASSHVGREPGYTF. In DNA form, the CDR3 reads TGCGCCAGCAGCCATGTGGGCAGGGAGCCTGGCTACACCTTC.

Comment on this clone: Compared with germline, one end of the junction differs, possibly owing to a read error. J is TRBJ1-2 and V is TRBV18; D call uncertain. Germline V gene data show CDR1 as KGHSH and CDR2 as LQKENI. The CDR3 contains 12 residues. For the CDR3, the DNA is TGTGCCAGCTCATCACCGACATATGGCTACACCTTC. It yields the protein CASSSPTYGYTF.

The chain is built from TRBV27 and TRBJ1-1; D is perhaps TRBD1 (6 bases). V shed 0 bases and J shed 3 bases, with 17 bases lying between them. This CDR3 contains 17 residues. Germline CDR1 and CDR2: MNHEY and SMNVEV (reference sequence). CDR3 protein: CASSLSGGRLGYTEAFF. The CDR3 DNA reads TGTGCCAGCAGTTTATCCGGGGGGCGGTTGGGGTACACTGAAGCTTTCTTT.

DNA of the CDR3: TGTGCCAGTAGTTCGGGAGGGCAGCACAATCAGCCCCAGCATTTT. Protein: CASSSGGQHNQPQHF. The chain employs TRBV19 and TRBJ1-5; D is ambiguous. Deletions cut 5 bases from V and 3 bases from J, with 14 bases between. CDR3 length equals 15 residues. Germline CDR1 reads LNHDA; CDR2 reads SQIVND (reference sequence).

This clone was observed a single time. This chain joins TRBV5-4 and TRBJ2-7; 7 bases agree with TRBD1. The CDR3 runs 15 residues. V shed 4 bases, J shed 0 bases, and the junction held 7 bases outside the gene matches. Germline CDR1 reads SGHNT; CDR2 reads YYREEE (reference sequence). CDR3 protein: CASSHETGLSYEQYF. In DNA, the CDR3 is TGTGCCAGCAGCCACGAGACAGGGCTCTCCTACGAGCAGTACTTC. Full variable domain (outside the CDR3, taken from reference TRBV5-4 and TRBJ2-7): ETGVTQSPTHLIKTRGQQVTLRCSSQSGHNTVSWYQQALGQGPQFIFQYYREEENGRGNFPPRFSGLQFPNYSSELNVNALELDDSALYLCASSHETGLSYEQYFGPGTRLTVT.

The chain links TRBV7-8 to TRBJ1-5; D call uncertain. The germline V and J ends were trimmed by 5 bases and 0 bases, with 17 bases remaining between them. The CDR3 consists of 17 residues. Germline V lookup: CDR1 SGHVS, CDR2 FQNEAQ. CDR3 sequence (DNA): TGTGCCAGCAGCCCTAGAGGGTCAGGCCTTAGCAATCAGCCCCAGCATTTT. This encodes CASSPRGSGLSNQPQHF.

This clone appeared a single time. The rearrangement joins TRBV28 to TRBJ1-1, with D tentatively TRBD1 (6 bases). V was shortened by 3 bases and J by 1 base, with 18 bases between the two germline ends. Germline V lookup: CDR1 MDHEN, CDR2 SYDVKM. The CDR3 covers 17 residues. The CDR3 spells CASSFGRFGTRNTEAFF. CDR3 sequence (DNA): TGTGCCAGCAGTTTTGGTCGTTTTGGGACAAGGAACACTGAAGCTTTCTTT.

This chain connects TRBV1 to TRBJ1-6; TRBD1 is taken as the D call from the table, unchecked against the DNA. TRBV1 is described as a pseudogene. The CDR3 is 14 residues long. The CDR3 reads CTSSQAGDNSPLHF. The DNA for the CDR3 is TGCACCAGCAGCCAAGCAGGTGATAATTCACCCCTCCACTTT.

The gene calls are TRBV7-3 and TRBJ1-1; 7 nucleotides line up with TRBD1. With 1 base clipped from V and 1 base from J, the junction kept 18 bases outside the gene matches. The CDR3 contains 20 residues. Germline V gene data show CDR1 as SGHTA and CDR2 as FQGTGA. CDR3 region: CASSLKPRVGKGAGNTEAFF. The CDR3 DNA sequence: TGTGCCAGCAGCTTAAAACCTCGAGTTGGGAAGGGGGCCGGGAACACTGAAGCTTTCTTT.

This clone was seen more than once but under ten times. V is TRBV2 and J is TRBJ2-4; 13 bases agree with TRBD2. The CDR3 contains 18 residues. Germline CDR1 is SNHLY and CDR2 is FYNNEI. J gave up 0 bases and V 6 bases, and 8 bases lay outside the gene matches. CDR3 nucleotides: TGTGCCAGCAGAGCCTCCGGGACTAGCGGGATAGCCAAAAACATTCAGTACTTC. Its translation is CASRASGTSGIAKNIQYF.

The chain links TRBV5-1 to TRBJ2-2; 9 positions agree with TRBD2. Trimming cost V 1 base and J 5 bases; bases outside gene matches: 6. The CDR3 extends over 16 amino acids. Germline V gene lookup returns CDR1 SGHRS and CDR2 YFSETQ. CDR3: CASSLNSGGITGELFF. CDR3 in DNA: TGCGCCAGCAGCTTGAATAGCGGGGGTATTACCGGGGAGCTGTTTTTT.

This rearrangement joins TRBV6-1 to TRBJ1-2; no definite D call. The CDR3 is 13 amino acids. The V gene's germline CDR1 is MNHNS and CDR2 SASEGT. Deletions cut 7 bases from V and 3 bases from J, with 12 bases between. This chain's CDR3 is CASMRGRDYGYTF. Here the CDR3 DNA reads TGTGCCAGCATGCGGGGAAGGGACTATGGCTACACCTTC.

The CDR3 here is CASSPLNSKDGYTF. The CDR3 DNA reads as TGTGCCAGCTCACCACTGAATTCTAAGGATGGCTACACCTTC. The chain combines TRBV18 with TRBJ1-2; D gene uncertain. Per the germline V gene, CDR1 is KGHSH and CDR2 is LQKENI. Trimming shortened V by 1 base and J by 6 bases, and 12 bases separated the two germline ends. This CDR3 is 14 amino acids long.

The chain uses TRBV9 and TRBJ2-5; a weak D match, TRBD2 (6 bases). CDR3 length: 14 residues. Between the trimmed V and J ends, which lost 2 bases and 2 bases, there was a span of 10 bases. Germline loops: CDR1 SGDLS, CDR2 YYNGEE. DNA for the CDR3: TGTGCCAGCAGCGTCGGCGGACTACAAGAGACCCAGTACTTC. Residues: CASSVGGLQETQYF.

The chain carries TRBV7-2 and TRBJ2-1, with TRBD1 as a possible D gene (6 bases). This CDR3 has 13 residues. CDR1 is SGHTA, CDR2 FQGNSA, per germline. V lost 2 bases and J 8 bases, leaving 10 bases between the germline ends. CDR3 protein: CASSLTGIDEQFF. CDR3 nucleotides: TGTGCCAGCAGCTTAACAGGGATCGATGAGCAGTTCTTC.

This chain connects TRBV5-6 to TRBJ1-2, with 8 nucleotides matching TRBD1. Per germline, CDR1 SGHDT and CDR2 YYEEEE. This CDR3 comprises 16 residues. The ends lost 0 bases at V and 4 bases at J; junction bases unmatched: 8. The CDR3, as DNA: TGTGCCAGCAGCTTGGCCGGACAGGGCAAGGTCTATGGCTACACCTTC. Its translation is CASSLAGQGKVYGYTF.

The chain carries TRBV30 and TRBJ1-6; D remains unclear. This CDR3 spans 11 amino acids. Trimming removed 0 bases from V and 10 bases from J, with 4 bases in between. Germline V CDR1 and CDR2: GTSNPN, SVGIG (reference sequence). The CDR3 nucleotides are TGTGCCTGGAGTGTCGGATCACCCCTCCACTTT. Encoded protein: CAWSVGSPLHF. The whole variable domain, remainder taken from reference TRBV30 and TRBJ1-6, is SQTIHQWPATLVQPVGSPLSLECTVEGTSNPNLYWYRQAAGRGLQLLFYSVGIGQISSEVPQNLSASRPQDRQFILSSKKLLLSDSGFYLCAWSVGSPLHFGNGTRLTVT.

The V call is TRBV25-1, the J call TRBJ1-1, with D hard to call. The CDR3 spans 12 residues. Trimming stripped 1 base from V and 10 bases from J, with 10 bases between. The germline V gene encodes CDR1 MGHDK and CDR2 SYGVNS. DNA for the CDR3: TGTGCCAGCAGTGAATCTGGGAGTGGAGCTTTCTTT. Amino acid sequence: CASSESGSGAFF. Full variable domain (rest looked up from reference TRBV25-1 and TRBJ1-1): EADIYQTPRYLVIGTGKKITLECSQTMGHDKMYWYQQDPGMELHLIHYSYGVNSTEKGDLSSESTVSRIRTEHFPLTLESARPSHTSQYLCASSESGSGAFFGQGTRLTVV.

The V and J genes are TRBV7-9 and TRBJ2-2, with D perhaps matching TRBD2 (6 bases). CDR3 size: 15 residues. Per germline, CDR1 SEHNR and CDR2 FQNEAQ (reference sequence). Trimming removed 3 bases at V and 2 bases at J, with 10 bases between. Here the CDR3 reads CASSLGTLNTGELFF. Written as DNA, the CDR3 is TGTGCCAGCAGCTTGGGGACTTTAAACACCGGGGAGCTGTTTTTT.

This clone was counted a single time. J is TRBJ2-3 and V is TRBV5-1; 10 positions agree with TRBD1. The CDR3 loop spans 15 amino acids. V was clipped by 4 bases and J by 0 bases; unmatched bases: 2. Germline values: CDR1 SGHRS, CDR2 YFSETQ. Written as DNA, the CDR3 is TGCGCCAGCAGCACGGGACAGGGGAGCACAGATACGCAGTATTTT. This codes for CASSTGQGSTDTQYF.

The chain has TRBV5-1 and TRBJ2-3; perhaps TRBD2 as D (6 bases). The germline V gene has CDR1 SGHRS and CDR2 YFSETQ. The V end was cut by 3 bases, the J end by 4 bases, with 12 bases between. CDR3 length equals 14 residues. The CDR3 is CASSSGLQSDTQYF. The CDR3 DNA reads TGCGCCAGCAGCTCGGGACTTCAGTCAGATACGCAGTATTTT.

The chain recombines TRBV19 with TRBJ2-3, with D possibly being TRBD1 (6 bases). The germline V and J ends were trimmed by 6 bases and 4 bases, with 17 bases remaining between them. The germline V gene has CDR1 LNHDA and CDR2 SQIVND (reference sequence). The CDR3 consists of 15 residues. This chain's CDR3 is CASRWDTYSADTQYF. CDR3 DNA sequence: TGTGCCAGTAGGTGGGACACCTATTCGGCAGATACGCAGTATTTT.

V gene TRBV4-3 combines with J gene TRBJ2-7; tentatively, D is TRBD1 (5 bases). Between the trimmed V and J ends, which lost 8 bases and 0 bases, there was a span of 17 bases. CDR1 and CDR2 (germline): LGHNA, YSLEER. The CDR3 has 15 amino acids. The CDR3 region has the DNA TGCGCCAGCTCCTTAGACAGCCGCCACTCCTACGAGCAGTACTTC. Protein: CASSLDSRHSYEQYF.

This clone has just one count. The junction departs from germline at one end; a sequencing error may be responsible. Other nucleotide sequences from this sample produce the same CDR3. The chain has TRBV4-1 and TRBJ1-1; no clear D. The CDR3 length is 15 residues. Per the germline V gene, CDR1 is MGHRA and CDR2 is YSYEKL. The chain's CDR3 is CASSQSWRIGTEAFF. CDR3 sequence (DNA): TGCGCCAGCAGCCAATCCTGGCGAATAGGCACTGAAGCCTTCTTT.

The chain is built from TRBV18 and TRBJ2-7, with 11 nucleotides matching TRBD2. This CDR3 has 14 residues. J lost 4 bases, V lost 1 base, and 0 bases had no gene match. The V gene's germline CDR1 is KGHSH and CDR2 LQKENI. The CDR3 DNA is TGTGCCAGCTCACCACTAGCGGGAGGGTACGAGCAGTACTTC. Translated, it gives CASSPLAGGYEQYF.

The CDR3 loop reads CASSEVLLDEQFF. CDR3 coding DNA: TGTGCCAGCAGTGAAGTACTGCTCGACGAGCAGTTCTTC. The chain uses TRBV2 and TRBJ2-1; no clear D. Germline V gene data show CDR1 as SNHLY and CDR2 as FYNNEI. The CDR3 sequence is 13 residues long. V lost 1 base and J lost 10, with 11 bases in between.

The chain recombines TRBV6-1 with TRBJ2-3; D may be TRBD2 (6 bases). Germline-derived CDR1 and CDR2 are MNHNS and SASEGT. The CDR3 has 14 residues. Between the trimmed V and J ends, which lost 8 bases and 0 bases, there was a span of 12 bases. The CDR3 DNA reads as TGTGCCAGCGCCGGGACTTTGAGCACAGATACGCAGTATTTT. It specifies CASAGTLSTDTQYF.

V gene TRBV6-1 combines with J gene TRBJ2-5, with D unclear. Germline V gene sequence: CDR1 MNHNS, CDR2 SASEGT. With 3 bases removed from V and 5 bases from J, the gap between germline ends came to 1 base. This CDR3 contains 10 residues. Here the CDR3 reads CASSEETQYF. In nucleotides, the CDR3 is TGTGCCAGCAGTGAGGAGACCCAGTACTTC.

The chain links TRBV7-9 to TRBJ1-1; 7 bases match TRBD1. Germline V gives CDR1 SEHNR, CDR2 FQNEAQ (reference sequence). The junction had 18 bases not matched to a gene; V was cut back by 2 bases and J by 3 bases. The CDR3 is 19 residues long. CDR3 sequence: CASSLSWGRDSIEDTEAFF. The CDR3 nucleotides are TGTGCCAGCAGCTTATCTTGGGGACGGGACAGTATTGAAGACACTGAAGCTTTCTTT.